One T cell receptor (beta chain) is described in this entry. Germline is not matched at one junction end, which may reflect a read error. The people who gave samples were healthy Caucasians from Russia, aged 6 to 90. The sample originates from a study of blood T cells in healthy people across ages. A second PCR, run for roughly 7 to 11 cycles, used a sample-barcoded 5' primer plus a J-beta primer mix. TCRdb re-derived calls from the 5' RACE reads in MiXCR, one entry per CDR3 protein. The table has 1.5 million to 2 million distinct CDR3 sequences, approximately 28% seen once. The CDR3 extends over 13 amino acids. CDR1 is SGHTA, CDR2 FQGNSA, per germline.

Sequenced input: blood. The clonotype was recovered from a woman in her 30s in good health. The chain carries TRBV7-2 and TRBJ2-4; D is uncertain. The CDR3 DNA follows: TGTGCCAGCAGCTTAGCGTCTCGGAACAGTCAGTACTTC. Amino acids: CASSLASRNSQYF. The whole variable domain, remainder taken from reference TRBV7-2 and TRBJ2-4, is GAGVSQSPSNKVTEKGKDVELRCDPISGHTALYWYRQSLGQGLEFLIYFQGNSAPDKSGLPSDRFSAERTGGSVSTLTIQRTQQEDSAVYLCASSLASRNSQYFGAGTRLSVL.